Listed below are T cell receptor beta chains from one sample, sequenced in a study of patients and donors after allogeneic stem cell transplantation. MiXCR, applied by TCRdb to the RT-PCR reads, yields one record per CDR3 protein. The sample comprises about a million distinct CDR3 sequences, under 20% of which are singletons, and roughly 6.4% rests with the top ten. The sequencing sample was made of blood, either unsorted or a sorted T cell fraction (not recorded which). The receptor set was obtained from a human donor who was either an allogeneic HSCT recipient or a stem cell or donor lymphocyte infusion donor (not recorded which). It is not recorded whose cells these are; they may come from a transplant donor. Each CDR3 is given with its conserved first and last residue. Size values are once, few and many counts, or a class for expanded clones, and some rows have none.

cdr3_aa: CASSETGLAGHNEQFF
v_call: TRBV12-3/TRBV12-4
clone_size: -
cdr3_length: 16
j_call: TRBJ2-1

cdr3_aa: CASSSRAGIGELFF
v_call: TRBV3-1
clone_size: -
cdr3_length: 14
j_call: TRBJ2-2

cdr3_aa: CASSKGPRDSRMHEQYF
v_call: TRBV21-1
clone_size: -
cdr3_length: 17
j_call: TRBJ2-7

cdr3_aa: CASSSFYDRGNTEAFF
v_call: TRBV11-1
clone_size: few
cdr3_length: 16
j_call: TRBJ1-1

cdr3_aa: CASTQQGPVNTEVFF
v_call: TRBV7-8
clone_size: -
cdr3_length: 15
j_call: TRBJ1-1

cdr3_aa: CASSPGLSGNTIYF
v_call: TRBV6-1
clone_size: -
cdr3_length: 14
j_call: TRBJ1-3

cdr3_aa: CASTQGGRAGTQYF
v_call: TRBV12-3/TRBV12-4
clone_size: many
cdr3_length: 14
j_call: TRBJ2-3

cdr3_aa: CSAHNTGGGLSFF
v_call: TRBV20-1
clone_size: -
cdr3_length: 13
j_call: TRBJ1-1

cdr3_aa: CASRMQGATEAFF
v_call: TRBV5-6
clone_size: -
cdr3_length: 13
j_call: TRBJ1-1

cdr3_aa: CSASGQGGRETQYF
v_call: TRBV20-1
clone_size: -
cdr3_length: 14
j_call: TRBJ2-5

cdr3_aa: CSAKLTSGNTIYF
v_call: TRBV20-1
clone_size: -
cdr3_length: 13
j_call: TRBJ1-3

cdr3_aa: CASREAGTTQETQYF
v_call: TRBV7-6
clone_size: -
cdr3_length: 15
j_call: TRBJ2-5

cdr3_aa: CASKIRLQVPEAFF
v_call: TRBV12-3/TRBV12-4
clone_size: -
cdr3_length: 14
j_call: TRBJ1-1

cdr3_aa: CASSFNLDREELLDSYEQYF
v_call: TRBV6-2/TRBV6-3
clone_size: -
cdr3_length: 20
j_call: TRBJ2-7

cdr3_aa: CSSLRGDTEAFF
v_call: TRBV29-1
clone_size: many
cdr3_length: 12
j_call: TRBJ1-1

cdr3_aa: CASSLAGGMVDGYTF
v_call: TRBV7-6
clone_size: few
cdr3_length: 15
j_call: TRBJ1-2

cdr3_aa: CASSLVPSGQKYEQYF
v_call: TRBV7-2
clone_size: -
cdr3_length: 16
j_call: TRBJ2-7

cdr3_aa: CASSQVHQGDTQYF
v_call: TRBV4-2
clone_size: -
cdr3_length: 14
j_call: TRBJ2-3

cdr3_aa: CASSSGLAGTVDEQYF
v_call: TRBV5-1
clone_size: many
cdr3_length: 16
j_call: TRBJ2-7

cdr3_aa: CASSQGTSAPDTQYF
v_call: TRBV4-3
clone_size: few
cdr3_length: 15
j_call: TRBJ2-3

cdr3_aa: CASSSLLVGYEQYF
v_call: TRBV6-5
clone_size: -
cdr3_length: 14
j_call: TRBJ2-7

cdr3_aa: CSARDLRDGTYEQYF
v_call: TRBV20-1
clone_size: -
cdr3_length: 15
j_call: TRBJ2-7

cdr3_aa: CASSYSIGREGLGETQYF
v_call: TRBV6-5
clone_size: -
cdr3_length: 18
j_call: TRBJ2-5

cdr3_aa: CASSFTSGQNEQYF
v_call: TRBV18
clone_size: -
cdr3_length: 14
j_call: TRBJ2-7

cdr3_aa: CASSFRAALNTGELFF
v_call: TRBV12-3/TRBV12-4
clone_size: -
cdr3_length: 16
j_call: TRBJ2-2

cdr3_aa: CASSAGTGISSYTF
v_call: TRBV7-9
clone_size: -
cdr3_length: 14
j_call: TRBJ1-2

cdr3_aa: CSASEDAQNFHEQYF
v_call: TRBV20-1
clone_size: -
cdr3_length: 15
j_call: TRBJ2-7

cdr3_aa: CASSQERSERRLNTGELFF
v_call: TRBV4-1
clone_size: few
cdr3_length: 19
j_call: TRBJ2-2

cdr3_aa: CASSKRQWTGVWEQYF
v_call: TRBV21-1
clone_size: -
cdr3_length: 16
j_call: TRBJ2-7

cdr3_aa: CASSPGAHLNTEAFF
v_call: TRBV18
clone_size: few
cdr3_length: 15
j_call: TRBJ1-1

cdr3_aa: CASSLMGGTGDTDTQYF
v_call: TRBV5-1
clone_size: -
cdr3_length: 17
j_call: TRBJ2-3

cdr3_aa: CASTRSGTGIPEAFF
v_call: TRBV2
clone_size: -
cdr3_length: 15
j_call: TRBJ1-1

cdr3_aa: CASSYVGGGPLSYNEQFF
v_call: TRBV6-2/TRBV6-3
clone_size: -
cdr3_length: 18
j_call: TRBJ2-1

cdr3_aa: CASSAGTGGPKITQYF
v_call: TRBV9
clone_size: -
cdr3_length: 16
j_call: TRBJ2-3

cdr3_aa: CASLGGGPGGEQYF
v_call: TRBV5-1
clone_size: few
cdr3_length: 14
j_call: TRBJ2-7

cdr3_aa: CASSETIAGEETQYF
v_call: TRBV2
clone_size: once
cdr3_length: 15
j_call: TRBJ2-5

cdr3_aa: CASSRGRASPYNEQFF
v_call: TRBV12-3/TRBV12-4
clone_size: few
cdr3_length: 16
j_call: TRBJ2-1

cdr3_aa: CASSLDLAGDTQYF
v_call: TRBV5-4
clone_size: -
cdr3_length: 14
j_call: TRBJ2-3

cdr3_aa: CASSLVSRRDRGNTIYF
v_call: TRBV7-3
clone_size: -
cdr3_length: 17
j_call: TRBJ1-3

cdr3_aa: CASRTTPGARTEAFF
v_call: TRBV28
clone_size: -
cdr3_length: 15
j_call: TRBJ1-1

cdr3_aa: CASSLPGQGKSTEAFF
v_call: TRBV5-6
clone_size: many
cdr3_length: 16
j_call: TRBJ1-1

cdr3_aa: CASSGTANEKLFF
v_call: TRBV12-3/TRBV12-4
clone_size: -
cdr3_length: 13
j_call: TRBJ1-4

cdr3_aa: CASISGGNEQFF
v_call: TRBV5-1
clone_size: -
cdr3_length: 12
j_call: TRBJ2-1

cdr3_aa: CASSYRQGRTYEQYF
v_call: TRBV6-5
clone_size: -
cdr3_length: 15
j_call: TRBJ2-7

cdr3_aa: CSAGRDTEAFF
v_call: TRBV20-1
clone_size: few
cdr3_length: 11
j_call: TRBJ1-1

cdr3_aa: CSAPPGTVNEKLFF
v_call: TRBV20-1
clone_size: -
cdr3_length: 14
j_call: TRBJ1-4

cdr3_aa: CASSQPGRSSYEQYF
v_call: TRBV12-3/TRBV12-4
clone_size: few
cdr3_length: 15
j_call: TRBJ2-7

cdr3_aa: CATSRERGGTDTQYF
v_call: TRBV15
clone_size: few
cdr3_length: 15
j_call: TRBJ2-3

cdr3_aa: CASSPETNTEAFF
v_call: TRBV4-2
clone_size: -
cdr3_length: 13
j_call: TRBJ1-1

cdr3_aa: CSAHRGRGEAFF
v_call: TRBV20-1
clone_size: many
cdr3_length: 12
j_call: TRBJ1-1

cdr3_aa: CASSYRDRPTYEQYF
v_call: TRBV6-5
clone_size: -
cdr3_length: 15
j_call: TRBJ2-7

cdr3_aa: CASSPIPSRGVTYEQYF
v_call: TRBV12-3/TRBV12-4
clone_size: many
cdr3_length: 17
j_call: TRBJ2-7

cdr3_aa: CSARETFNSPLHF
v_call: TRBV20-1
clone_size: few
cdr3_length: 13
j_call: TRBJ1-6

cdr3_aa: CASSLSRVADTQYF
v_call: TRBV5-1
clone_size: -
cdr3_length: 14
j_call: TRBJ2-3